This TCR beta chain was identified in a study of shared clonotypes between healthy human individuals. Data came from immunoSEQ multiplex PCR; TCRdb stores just in-frame clones and leaves some out. The table has 2 million or so clones, about 95% seen once; the top ten hold 0.85% to 1.3%. CD45RO-negative, CCR7-positively selected cells formed the naive CD8 fraction, excluding terminally differentiated effector memory CD45RA+ cells. The sequenced material came from naive CD8+ T cells sorted from blood. This receptor was identified in a man younger than 30 in good health.

The CDR3 nucleotides are TGTGCCAGCTCACCCTATACTAGTTCCTACGAGCAGTACTTC. Translated, it gives CASSPYTSSYEQYF. This rearrangement joins TRBV18 to TRBJ2-7; D possibly corresponds to TRBD2 (5 bases). V dropped 3 bases and J dropped 1 base, with 10 bases sitting between them. The length of the CDR3 is 14 residues. From germline, CDR1 is KGHSH and CDR2 LQKENI.